Following are 21 T cell receptor beta chains from one sample sequenced in a study of identical twins. TCRdb redid the calling of the 5' RACE reads with MiXCR, one entry per CDR3 protein. The top ten hold about 0.27% of the sample, which has 1.5 million to 2 million distinct CDR3 sequences, less than 35% seen once. The material sequenced was cord blood. The receptor set was obtained from a newborn girl in good health.

The chain employs TRBV4-1 and TRBJ2-3; maybe TRBD2 (5 bases). Germline V CDR1 and CDR2: MGHRA, YSYEKL. The CDR3 is 14 amino acids. V lost 4 bases and J 4 bases, leaving 12 bases between the germline ends. CDR3 coding DNA: TGCGCCAGCAGCCGTTGTTCGAGGGCAGATACGCAGTATTTT. The encoded protein is CASSRCSRADTQYF.

This clonotype came up many times. V usage is TRBV20-1 and J usage is TRBJ2-3, with 10 bases fitting TRBD2. Germline V gives CDR1 DFQATT, CDR2 SNEGSKA (reference sequence). V trimming: 3 bases; J trimming: 0 bases; junction bases outside the gene matches: 3. The CDR3 extends over 15 amino acids. Here the CDR3 DNA reads TGCAGTGCTAGCCCGACTAGCGGGAGCACAGATACGCAGTATTTT. This encodes CSASPTSGSTDTQYF.

Comment on this clonotype: One junction end does not reproduce the germline sequence, and a read error may be involved. The chain carries TRBV11-2 and TRBJ2-3, with D unresolved. The CDR3 has 13 residues. Germline-derived CDR1 and CDR2 are SGHAT and FQNNGV. CDR3 protein: CASSSRYTDMQYF. The CDR3 DNA follows: TGTGCCAGCAGCTCCCGGTACACAGATATGCAGTATTTT.

There are many counts of this clonotype. The V call is TRBV2, the J call TRBJ2-3; D uncertain. V was cut by 5 bases and J by 2 bases, with 8 bases left in between. Germline-derived CDR1 and CDR2 are SNHLY and FYNNEI. This CDR3 comprises 13 residues. CDR3 in amino acids: CASSRETTDTQYF. Written as DNA, the CDR3 is TGTGCCAGCAGTAGGGAAACCACAGATACGCAGTATTTT.

This clonotype appeared a few times. This chain links TRBV5-4 with TRBJ1-1; D unclear. Germline CDR1 reads SGHNT; CDR2 reads YYREEE (reference sequence). The CDR3 is 12 residues long. V lost 9 bases, J lost 4 bases, and 13 bases lay in between. The CDR3 nucleotides are TGTGCCACCCAGCTTGTTGGCACTGAAGCTTTCTTT. Residues: CATQLVGTEAFF.

The sample holds a few counts of this clonotype. This chain joins TRBV18 and TRBJ2-7; 7 bases align to TRBD1. V dropped 5 bases and J dropped 5; count of bases not matched to a gene: 9. The germline V gene has CDR1 KGHSH and CDR2 LQKENI. CDR3 length equals 14 residues. Here the CDR3 DNA reads TGTGCCAGCTCATTTGGGACAGTCGGCAACGAGCAGTACTTC. Residues: CASSFGTVGNEQYF.

The genes are TRBV27 and TRBJ1-6; no firm D call. Looked up from germline, CDR1 is MNHEY and CDR2 is SMNVEV (reference sequence). Trimming took 6 bases from V and 0 from J, leaving 12 bases between them. The CDR3 consists of 16 residues. Here the CDR3 DNA reads TGTGCCAGCAGCCCCGGACGGATCTCCTATAATTCACCCCTCCACTTT. Residues: CASSPGRISYNSPLHF.

A remark on this clonotype: A read error may account for a junction end that differs from germline. V and J are TRBV11-2 and TRBJ2-5, with 8 bases lining up with TRBD2. CDR3 length: 15 amino acids. The germline V gene encodes CDR1 SGHAT and CDR2 FQNNGV. The CDR3 here is CASRRAGGPRETRYF. The DNA for the CDR3 is TGTGCCAGCAGGCGGGCGGGGGGCCCCAGAGAGACCCGGTACTTC.

CDR3 residues: CASSLGLSGTNTGELFF. The CDR3 DNA follows: TGTGCCAGCAGCTTGGGTCTAAGCGGGACGAACACCGGGGAGCTGTTTTTT. This rearrangement joins TRBV5-6 to TRBJ2-2, with 7 bases identical to TRBD2. Germline V gene data show CDR1 as SGHDT and CDR2 as YYEEEE. The junction had 5 bases not matched to a gene; V was cut back by 0 bases and J by 0 bases. CDR3 size: 17 residues.

The chain joins TRBV5-1 to TRBJ1-5, with D tentatively TRBD1 (5 bases). The V gene lost 4 bases and the J gene lost 5 bases, with 16 bases spanning the gap. There are 15 residues in the CDR3. From germline, CDR1 is SGHRS and CDR2 YFSETQ. Here the CDR3 reads CASSTIPGPDQPQHF. In nucleotides, the CDR3 is TGCGCCAGCAGCACCATTCCGGGACCCGATCAGCCCCAGCATTTT.

V is TRBV5-6 and J is TRBJ1-2; D is uncertain. Germline assignment: CDR1 SGHDT and CDR2 YYEEEE. The CDR3 totals 13 residues. The ends were cut back, 0 bases at V and 6 bases at J, with 9 bases in the middle. The CDR3 DNA follows: TGTGCCAGCAGCTTGGTTGTGGGTCATGGCTACACCTTC. It is translated as CASSLVVGHGYTF.

This clonotype turned up a few times. This sequence joins TRBV6-9 and TRBJ1-4; D unclear. Germline CDR1 MNHGY, CDR2 SVAAGI. There are 14 residues in the CDR3. Trimming left V 2 bases short and J 0 bases short, with 4 bases between. The CDR3: CASSYEATNEKLFF. The CDR3 DNA reads as TGTGCCAGCAGTTATGAGGCAACTAATGAAAAACTGTTTTTT.

The V gene is TRBV2, the J gene TRBJ2-2; D is unresolved. Per the germline V gene, CDR1 is SNHLY and CDR2 is FYNNEI. Trimming pared 0 bases from V and 2 bases from J, leaving 7 bases between. This CDR3 has 15 amino acids. The CDR3: CASSEARLNTGELFF. DNA of the CDR3: TGTGCCAGCAGTGAAGCCCGACTTAACACCGGGGAGCTGTTTTTT.

The chain combines TRBV7-9 with TRBJ1-1, with D unresolved. This CDR3 comprises 13 residues. Trimming stripped 4 bases from V and 0 bases from J, with 6 bases between. Germline assignment: CDR1 SEHNR and CDR2 FQNEAQ (reference sequence). CDR3 protein: CASSYDMNTEAFF. The CDR3, as DNA: TGTGCCAGCAGCTACGACATGAACACTGAAGCTTTCTTT.

The chain uses TRBV7-2 and TRBJ2-7, with D possibly called TRBD1 or TRBD2 (6 bases each). The CDR3 runs to 15 residues. Trimming took 1 base from V and 6 from J, leaving 16 bases between them. CDR1 is SGHTA, CDR2 FQGNSA, per germline. CDR3 nucleotide sequence: TGTGCCAGCAGCTTAGAGGGGGGCCGACATTTCGAGCAGTACTTC. Translation gives CASSLEGGRHFEQYF.

The chain uses TRBV20-1 and TRBJ2-5; D call uncertain. The CDR3 contains 11 residues. Germline CDR1 is DFQATT and CDR2 is SNEGSKA (reference sequence). Trimming removed 6 bases from V and 11 bases from J, with 16 bases in between. CDR3 DNA: TGCAGTGCCCTCGGACGAGGAGAGCAGTACTTC. Protein sequence: CSALGRGEQYF.

V is TRBV29-1 and J is TRBJ1-2; possible D gene TRBD1, 6 bases. Germline V gives CDR1 SQVTM, CDR2 ANQGSEA. CDR3 length equals 13 residues. V lost 2 bases and J 4 bases, leaving 11 bases between the germline ends. The CDR3 DNA follows: TGCAGCGTTGAAAGTGAGGGGGTCTATGGCTACACCTTC. Protein: CSVESEGVYGYTF.

The CDR3 DNA follows: TGCAGTGCTAAGGACCAGCGGGACCGAACCTACGAGCAGTACTTC. It codes for CSAKDQRDRTYEQYF. The V and J genes are TRBV20-1 and TRBJ2-7; TRBD2 agrees at 7 bases. CDR1 and CDR2 from the germline V gene are DFQATT and SNEGSKA (reference sequence). The CDR3 extends over 15 amino acids. V lost 4 bases and J lost 2; bases outside the gene matches: 11.

This clonotype was counted a few times. This rearrangement joins TRBV4-1 to TRBJ1-4; tentatively, D is TRBD1 (6 bases). Trimming took off 1 base at V and 8 bases at J, with 14 bases between the two ends. This CDR3 has 15 residues. Germline values: CDR1 MGHRA, CDR2 YSYEKL. The CDR3 DNA follows: TGCGCCAGCAGCCAAGGGGGACAAGGGGACGAAAAACTGTTTTTT. Translating it yields CASSQGGQGDEKLFF.

V is TRBV30 and J is TRBJ1-5, with 11 bases that match TRBD1. Germline values: CDR1 GTSNPN, CDR2 SVGIG (reference sequence). The V and J ends lost 2 bases and 6 bases, in that order; junction bases with no gene match: 3. This CDR3 spans 14 amino acids. The CDR3 DNA reads as TGTGCCTGGAGTTCCGGGACAGGGGGTCAGCCCCAGCATTTT. This gives the protein CAWSSGTGGQPQHF.

The rearrangement joins TRBV4-2 to TRBJ2-3; possibly TRBD1 or TRBD2 for D (6 bases each). Germline V gene data show CDR1 as LGHNA and CDR2 as YNFKEQ. V was shortened by 4 bases and J by 2 bases, with 10 bases between the two germline ends. The CDR3 loop spans 14 amino acids. CDR3 sequence reads: CASSRGAITDTQYF. CDR3 bases: TGTGCCAGCAGCCGGGGGGCCATCACAGATACGCAGTATTTT.